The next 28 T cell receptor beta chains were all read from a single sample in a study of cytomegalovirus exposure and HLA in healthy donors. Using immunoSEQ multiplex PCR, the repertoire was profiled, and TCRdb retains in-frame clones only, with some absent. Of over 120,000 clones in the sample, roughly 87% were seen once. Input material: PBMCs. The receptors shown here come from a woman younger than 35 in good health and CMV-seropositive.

In DNA form, the CDR3 reads TGTGCCAGCAGGGGGTTAGACACGGGGTACGAAGCTTTCTTT. It is translated as CASRGLDTGYEAFF. The chain couples TRBV28 to TRBJ1-1; D unclear. CDR3 length equals 14 residues. Germline V gene sequence: CDR1 MDHEN, CDR2 SYDVKM. V was clipped by 6 bases and J by 8 bases, with 19 bases between them. Together with reference TRBV28 and TRBJ1-1, the CDR3 gives the full variable domain: DVKVTQSSRYLVKRTGEKVFLECVQDMDHENMFWYRQDPGLGLRLIYFSYDVKMKEKGDIPEGYSVSREKKERFSLILESASTNQTSMYLCASRGLDTGYEAFFGQGTRLTVV.

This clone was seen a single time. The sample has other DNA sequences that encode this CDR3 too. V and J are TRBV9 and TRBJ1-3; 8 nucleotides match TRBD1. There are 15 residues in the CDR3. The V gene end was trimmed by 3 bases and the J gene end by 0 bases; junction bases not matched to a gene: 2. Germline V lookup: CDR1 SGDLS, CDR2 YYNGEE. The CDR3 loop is CASSAGQGSGNTIYF. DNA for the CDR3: TGTGCCAGCAGCGCCGGACAGGGCTCTGGAAACACCATATATTTT.

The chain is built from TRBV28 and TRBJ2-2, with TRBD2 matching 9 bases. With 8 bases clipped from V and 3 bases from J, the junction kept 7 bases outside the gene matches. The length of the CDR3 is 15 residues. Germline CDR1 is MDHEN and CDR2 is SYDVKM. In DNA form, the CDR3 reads TGTGCCAGCGGTACGTTAGCGGGAGACACCGGGGAGCTGTTTTTT. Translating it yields CASGTLAGDTGELFF.

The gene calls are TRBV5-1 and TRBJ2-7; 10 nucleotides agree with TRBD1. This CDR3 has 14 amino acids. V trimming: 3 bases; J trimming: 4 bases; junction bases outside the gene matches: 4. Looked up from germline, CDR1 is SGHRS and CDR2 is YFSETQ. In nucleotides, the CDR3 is TGCGCCAGCAGCTGGGACAGGGGCGCGTACGAGCAGTACTTC. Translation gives CASSWDRGAYEQYF.

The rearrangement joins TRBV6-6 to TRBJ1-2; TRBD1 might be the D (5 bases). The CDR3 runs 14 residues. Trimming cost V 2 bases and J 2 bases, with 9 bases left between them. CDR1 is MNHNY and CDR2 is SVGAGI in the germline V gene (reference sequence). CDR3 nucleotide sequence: TGTGCCAGCAGTTACCAACAGGCCAACTATGGCTACACCTTC. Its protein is CASSYQQANYGYTF.

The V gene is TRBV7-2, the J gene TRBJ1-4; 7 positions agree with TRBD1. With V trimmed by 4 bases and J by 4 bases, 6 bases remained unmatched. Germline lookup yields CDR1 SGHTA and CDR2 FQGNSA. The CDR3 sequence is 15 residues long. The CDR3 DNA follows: TGTGCCAGCAGCTCCCGACAGGGCGGTAATGAAAAACTGTTTTTT. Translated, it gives CASSSRQGGNEKLFF.

The CDR3 region has the DNA TGCGCCAGCAGCCCCCTGGGGCAGACTAATGAAAAACTGTTTTTT. Translating gives CASSPLGQTNEKLFF. This chain joins TRBV4-1 and TRBJ1-4, with D perhaps TRBD1 (5 bases). Germline V CDR1 and CDR2: MGHRA, YSYEKL. CDR3 length: 15 residues. V lost 4 bases and J lost 2, with 11 bases in between.

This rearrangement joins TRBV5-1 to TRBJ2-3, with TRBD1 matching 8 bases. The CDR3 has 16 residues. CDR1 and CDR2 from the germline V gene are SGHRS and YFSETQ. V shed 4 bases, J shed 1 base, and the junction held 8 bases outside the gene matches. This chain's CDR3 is CASSPNPGQGTDTQYF. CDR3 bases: TGCGCCAGCAGCCCCAACCCGGGACAGGGCACAGATACGCAGTATTTT.

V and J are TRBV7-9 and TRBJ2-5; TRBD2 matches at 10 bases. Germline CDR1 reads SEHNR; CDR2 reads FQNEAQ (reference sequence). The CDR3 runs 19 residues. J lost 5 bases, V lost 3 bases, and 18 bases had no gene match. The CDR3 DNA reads TGTGCCAGCAGCTTTAGTCCAGCGGGGGGGCTTCTATCTAAGGAGACCCAGTACTTC. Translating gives CASSFSPAGGLLSKETQYF.

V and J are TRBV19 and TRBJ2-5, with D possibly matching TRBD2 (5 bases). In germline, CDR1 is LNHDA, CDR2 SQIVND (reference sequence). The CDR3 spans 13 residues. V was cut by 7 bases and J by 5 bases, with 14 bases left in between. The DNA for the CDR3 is TGTGCCAGTACCCTCGGTTCGGGGGAGACCCAGTACTTC. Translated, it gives CASTLGSGETQYF.

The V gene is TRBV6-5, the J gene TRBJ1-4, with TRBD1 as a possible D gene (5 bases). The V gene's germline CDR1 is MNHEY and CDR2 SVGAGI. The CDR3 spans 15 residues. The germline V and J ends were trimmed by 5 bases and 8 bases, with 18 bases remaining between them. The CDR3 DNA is TGTGCCAGCAGTCCCTTCAGGACAAATCGGGAAAAACTGTTTTTT. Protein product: CASSPFRTNREKLFF.

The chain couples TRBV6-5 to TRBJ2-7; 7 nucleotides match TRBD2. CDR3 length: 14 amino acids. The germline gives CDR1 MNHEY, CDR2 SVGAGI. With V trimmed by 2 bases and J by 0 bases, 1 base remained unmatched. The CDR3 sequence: CASSYGGVSYEQYF. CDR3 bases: TGTGCCAGCAGTTACGGGGGGGTCTCCTACGAGCAGTACTTC.

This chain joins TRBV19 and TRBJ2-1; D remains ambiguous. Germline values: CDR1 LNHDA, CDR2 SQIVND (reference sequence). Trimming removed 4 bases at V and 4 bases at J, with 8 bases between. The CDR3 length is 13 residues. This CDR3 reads CASSSGSYNEQFF. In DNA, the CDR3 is TGTGCCAGTAGTAGTGGCTCGTACAATGAGCAGTTCTTC. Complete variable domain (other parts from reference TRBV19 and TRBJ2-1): DGGITQSPKYLFRKEGQNVTLSCEQNLNHDAMYWYRQDPGQGLRLIYYSQIVNDFQKGDIAEGYSVSREKKESFPLTVTSAQKNPTAFYLCASSSGSYNEQFFGPGTRLTVL.

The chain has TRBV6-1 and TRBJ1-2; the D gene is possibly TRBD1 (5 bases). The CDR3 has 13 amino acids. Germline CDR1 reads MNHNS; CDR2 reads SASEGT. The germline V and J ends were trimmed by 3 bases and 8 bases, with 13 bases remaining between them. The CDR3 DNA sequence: TGTGCCAGCAGTGAGGTGACAGTTGAGGGCTACACCTTC. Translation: CASSEVTVEGYTF.

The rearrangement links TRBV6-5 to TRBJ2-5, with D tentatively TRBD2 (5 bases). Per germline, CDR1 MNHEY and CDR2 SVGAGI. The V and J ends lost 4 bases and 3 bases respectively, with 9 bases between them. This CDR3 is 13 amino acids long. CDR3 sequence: CASSSTKEETQYF. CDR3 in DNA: TGTGCCAGCAGTTCGACTAAGGAAGAGACCCAGTACTTC.

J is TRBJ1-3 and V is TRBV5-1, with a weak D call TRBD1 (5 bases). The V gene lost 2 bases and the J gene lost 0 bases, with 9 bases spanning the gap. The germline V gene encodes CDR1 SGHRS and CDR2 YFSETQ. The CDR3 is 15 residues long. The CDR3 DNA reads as TGCGCCAGCAGCTTACAGGTCGACTCTGGAAACACCATATATTTT. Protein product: CASSLQVDSGNTIYF. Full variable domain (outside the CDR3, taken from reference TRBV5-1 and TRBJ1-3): KAGVTQTPRYLIKTRGQQVTLSCSPISGHRSVSWYQQTPGQGLQFLFEYFSETQRNKGNFPGRFSGRQFSNSRSEMNVSTLELGDSALYLCASSLQVDSGNTIYFGEGSWLTVV.

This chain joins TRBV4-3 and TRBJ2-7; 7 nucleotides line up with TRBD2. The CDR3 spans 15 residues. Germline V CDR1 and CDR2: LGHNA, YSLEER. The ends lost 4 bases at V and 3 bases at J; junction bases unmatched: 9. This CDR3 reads CASSPGLAVDYEQYF. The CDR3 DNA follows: TGCGCCAGCAGCCCAGGGCTAGCGGTCGACTACGAGCAGTACTTC.

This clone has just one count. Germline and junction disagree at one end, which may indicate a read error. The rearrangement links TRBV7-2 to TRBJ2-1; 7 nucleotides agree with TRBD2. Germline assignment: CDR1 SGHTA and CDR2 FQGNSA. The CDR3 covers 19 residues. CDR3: CASSLAWRLATNPNKEQFF. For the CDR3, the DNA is TGTGCCAGCAGCTTAGCTTGGAGACTAGCCACAAACCCAAACAAAGAGCAGTTCTTC.

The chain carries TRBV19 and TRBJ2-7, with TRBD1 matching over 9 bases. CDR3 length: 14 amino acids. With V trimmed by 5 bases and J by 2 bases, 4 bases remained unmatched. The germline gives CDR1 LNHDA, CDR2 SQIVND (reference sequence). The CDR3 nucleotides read TGTGCCAGTAGTGTAGGACAGGGGACCTACGAGCAGTACTTC. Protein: CASSVGQGTYEQYF. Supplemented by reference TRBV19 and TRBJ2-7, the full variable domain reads DGGITQSPKYLFRKEGQNVTLSCEQNLNHDAMYWYRQDPGQGLRLIYYSQIVNDFQKGDIAEGYSVSREKKESFPLTVTSAQKNPTAFYLCASSVGQGTYEQYFGPGTRLTVT.

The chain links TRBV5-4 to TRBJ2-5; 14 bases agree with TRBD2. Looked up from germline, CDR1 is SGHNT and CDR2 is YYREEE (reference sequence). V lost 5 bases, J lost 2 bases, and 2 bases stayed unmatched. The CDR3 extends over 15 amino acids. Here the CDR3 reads CASSRLAGGQETQYF. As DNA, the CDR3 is TGTGCCAGCAGTCGACTAGCGGGGGGGCAAGAGACCCAGTACTTC.

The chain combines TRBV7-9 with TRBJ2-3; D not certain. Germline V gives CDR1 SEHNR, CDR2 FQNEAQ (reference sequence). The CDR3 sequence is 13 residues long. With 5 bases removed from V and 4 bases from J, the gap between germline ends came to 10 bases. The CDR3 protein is CASSHRSSDTQYF. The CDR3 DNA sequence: TGTGCCAGCAGCCATAGAAGTTCAGATACGCAGTATTTT.

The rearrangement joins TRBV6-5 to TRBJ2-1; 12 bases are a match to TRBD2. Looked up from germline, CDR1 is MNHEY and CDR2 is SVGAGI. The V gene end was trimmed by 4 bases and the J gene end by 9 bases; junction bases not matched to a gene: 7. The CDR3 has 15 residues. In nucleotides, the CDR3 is TGTGCCAGCAGTTCCCTAGCGGGGGGGCAGGGTGAGCAGTTCTTC. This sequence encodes CASSSLAGGQGEQFF.

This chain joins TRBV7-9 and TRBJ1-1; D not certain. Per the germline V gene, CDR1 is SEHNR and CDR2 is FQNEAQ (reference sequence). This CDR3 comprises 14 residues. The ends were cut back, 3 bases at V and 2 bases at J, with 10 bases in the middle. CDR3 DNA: TGTGCCAGCAGCTTCGGAGAGGGAAACACTGAAGCTTTCTTT. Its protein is CASSFGEGNTEAFF.

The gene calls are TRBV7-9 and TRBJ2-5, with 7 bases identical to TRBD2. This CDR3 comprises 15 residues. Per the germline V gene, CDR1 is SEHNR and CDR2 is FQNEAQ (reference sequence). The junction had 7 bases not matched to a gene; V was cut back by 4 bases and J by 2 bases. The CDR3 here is CASSSLSGAQETQYF. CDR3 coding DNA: TGTGCCAGCAGCTCCCTAAGCGGGGCGCAAGAGACCCAGTACTTC.

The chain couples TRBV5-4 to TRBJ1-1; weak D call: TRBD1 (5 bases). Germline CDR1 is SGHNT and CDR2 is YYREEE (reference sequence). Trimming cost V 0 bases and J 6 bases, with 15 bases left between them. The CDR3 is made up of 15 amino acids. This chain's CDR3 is CASSLVPLGGAEAFF. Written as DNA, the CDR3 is TGTGCCAGCAGCTTGGTACCCCTTGGAGGGGCTGAAGCTTTCTTT.

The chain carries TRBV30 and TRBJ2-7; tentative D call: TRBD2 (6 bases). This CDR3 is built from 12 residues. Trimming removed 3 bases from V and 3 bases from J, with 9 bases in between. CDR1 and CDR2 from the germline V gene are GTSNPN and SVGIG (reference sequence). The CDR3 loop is CAWSIGGYEQYF. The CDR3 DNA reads TGTGCCTGGAGCATCGGGGGCTACGAGCAGTACTTC.

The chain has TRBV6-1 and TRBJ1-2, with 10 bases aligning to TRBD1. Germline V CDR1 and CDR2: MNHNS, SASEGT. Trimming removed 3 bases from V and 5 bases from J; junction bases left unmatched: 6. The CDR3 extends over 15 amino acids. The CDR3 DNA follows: TGTGCCAGCAGTGATTACGACAGGGGGCCTTATGGCTACACCTTC. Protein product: CASSDYDRGPYGYTF.

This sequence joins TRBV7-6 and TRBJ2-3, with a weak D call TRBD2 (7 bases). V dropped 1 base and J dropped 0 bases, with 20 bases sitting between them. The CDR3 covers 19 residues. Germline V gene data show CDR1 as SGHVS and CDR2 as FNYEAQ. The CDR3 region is CASSLGFGGGLPSTDTQYF. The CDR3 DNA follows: TGTGCCAGCAGCTTAGGGTTCGGCGGGGGCCTACCAAGCACAGATACGCAGTATTTT.